These T cell receptor beta chains were read from a single sample in a study of beta chain features in type 1 diabetes. Assay used: immunoSEQ multiplex PCR; TCRdb lists only in-frame clones, some missing. The table shows about 620,000 clones, with around 15% occurring only once. Source material: naive CD4+ T cells from blood. Source of these receptors: a man younger than 30 in good health. Each CDR3 is given with its conserved first and last residue. The order of the fields is V gene, clone size, J gene, CDR3 protein. Size tells how often a clone was seen (once, few, many) or the class of an expanded clone, and some rows leave it out.

>TRBV6-5|few|TRBJ2-3
CASSYVSSTDTQYF
>TRBV28|few|TRBJ2-1
CASSPTGTGDNEQFF
>TRBV28|NA|TRBJ2-7
CASSSVTETYEQYF
>TRBV5-1|few|TRBJ2-7
CASSPRPGQGSYEQYF
>TRBV7-4|few|TRBJ2-1
CASRLMRVDQFF
>TRBV7-9|NA|TRBJ2-1
CASSSWTSFNEQFF
>TRBV6-5|NA|TRBJ2-5
CASRVRETQYF
>TRBV7-2|few|TRBJ2-1
CASSLVSSGSNEQFF
>TRBV4-3|few|TRBJ2-7
CASSQEPPWASGGLYEQYF
>TRBV7-2|NA|TRBJ1-4
CASSLNRGSNEKLFF
>TRBV18|NA|TRBJ2-7
CASSPDRVGYEQYF
>TRBV15|few|TRBJ2-5
CATSKGSVQETQYF
>TRBV28|NA|TRBJ2-1
CASSLLYNEQFF
>TRBV28|NA|TRBJ2-1
CASSLPRGNEQFF
>TRBV9|few|TRBJ1-2
CASSVGVDGYTF
>TRBV5-1|NA|TRBJ1-1
CASSGYTNTEAFF
>TRBV28|NA|TRBJ2-4
CASSWGAKNIQYF
>TRBV7-2|NA|TRBJ2-4
CASSSTGTSGRAKNIQYF
>TRBV14|many|TRBJ1-5
CASSQDSNQPQHF
>TRBV7-3|few|TRBJ2-3
CASSRTSGGSGTDTQYF
>TRBV9|few|TRBJ1-1
CASSETQEEAFF
>TRBV18|few|TRBJ2-2
CASSPPGTGGSGELFF
>TRBV10-3|few|TRBJ1-1
CASLKQGARATEAFF
>TRBV7-2|few|TRBJ1-1
CASSPGGSAMNTEAFF
>TRBV7-2|NA|TRBJ2-1
CASSLRGQGAFISYNEQFF
>TRBV5-1|once|TRBJ2-7
CASSLGTGLGEQYF
>TRBV30|once|TRBJ1-2
CAWSVRRQSRYGYTF
>TRBV28|NA|TRBJ2-7
CASRTTGSSYEQYF
>TRBV18|few|TRBJ2-7
CASSPPGQGEYEQYF
>TRBV4-3|NA|TRBJ1-2
CASSQGGRNYGYTF
>TRBV7-6|NA|TRBJ2-1
CASSLMSSLRAVRSNEQFF
>TRBV19|NA|TRBJ2-5
CASSALLAGGQETQYF
>TRBV6-1|few|TRBJ1-6
CASNLQAHSPLHF
>TRBV7-2|NA|TRBJ2-3
CASSLLAGAFRTQYF